One sample yielded the 5 T cell receptor beta chains listed below, sequenced in a study of cytotoxic CD8 clonotypes in ibrutinib-treated CLL. Only in-frame clones appear in the TCRdb table, and some are missing; sequencing was by immunoSEQ multiplex PCR. The table lists 100,000 to 150,000 clones, 80% to 90% of them singletons, with 2% to 2.5% in the top ten. Source: PBMCs, taken after 24 months of ibrutinib treatment. Every receptor here comes from a human donor with chronic lymphocytic leukemia.

The chain uses TRBV10-3 and TRBJ2-1; D is possibly TRBD2 (6 bases). Trimming removed 4 bases at V and 8 bases at J, with 12 bases between. Germline V gives CDR1 ENHRY, CDR2 SYGVKD. There are 13 residues in the CDR3. DNA of the CDR3: TGTGCCATCAGTGTTGGAGGGTTTGATGAGCAGTTCTTC. It codes for CAISVGGFDEQFF.

The chain joins TRBV19 to TRBJ1-4; 7 positions agree with TRBD1. Trimming at V came to 4 bases and at J to 1 base, leaving 3 bases not matched to a gene. Germline assignment: CDR1 LNHDA and CDR2 SQIVND (reference sequence). The CDR3 extends over 15 amino acids. The CDR3 bases are TGTGCCAGTAGTACCCCAGGGGGAACTAATGAAAAACTGTTTTTT. It translates to CASSTPGGTNEKLFF.

The rearrangement uses TRBV6-1 and TRBJ1-2, with D possibly being TRBD1 (5 bases). V gave up 3 bases and J gave up 4 bases, with 18 bases separating them. This CDR3 is 16 amino acids long. In germline, CDR1 is MNHNS, CDR2 SASEGT. The CDR3 sequence: CASSEIKGQGVYGYTF. CDR3 bases: TGTGCCAGCAGTGAGATAAAGGGGCAGGGAGTCTATGGCTACACCTTC.

The V call is TRBV25-1, the J call TRBJ1-3; D is uncertain. CDR3 length: 15 residues. Germline lookup yields CDR1 MGHDK and CDR2 SYGVNS. Trimming left V 4 bases short and J 0 bases short, with 10 bases between. The CDR3 region is CASSGDGSSGNTIYF. The CDR3 bases are TGTGCCAGCAGTGGGGATGGGAGCTCTGGAAACACCATATATTTT. The variable domain in full, completed from reference TRBV25-1 and TRBJ1-3, reads EADIYQTPRYLVIGTGKKITLECSQTMGHDKMYWYQQDPGMELHLIHYSYGVNSTEKGDLSSESTVSRIRTEHFPLTLESARPSHTSQYLCASSGDGSSGNTIYFGEGSWLTVV.

J is TRBJ1-4 and V is TRBV14; D might be TRBD1 (6 bases). The V and J ends lost 3 bases and 10 bases respectively, with 24 bases between them. The germline CDR1 and CDR2 sequences are SGHDN and FVKESK. The CDR3 loop spans 17 amino acids. CDR3 in DNA: TGTGCCAGCAGCCACCAAGTAATGGTAGGGGGAGATGGAAAACTGTTTTTT. It codes for CASSHQVMVGGDGKLFF.